This TCR beta chain was sequenced in a study of blood T cell repertoires in COVID-19. Original processing notes: Scientists estimated how many nucleated cells there were by amplifying reference gene primers. Produced via immunoSEQ multiplex PCR; TCRdb's table is partial and in-frame only. V and J calls and clone size are copied from that table; D and trimming were computed from the DNA. The table has approximately 41,000 clones, about nine tenths seen once; the top ten hold 20% to 25%. CDR1 is SGHRS and CDR2 is YFSETQ in the germline V gene. Trimming removed 1 base from V and 3 bases from J, with 12 bases in between. The CDR3 covers 15 residues. This clone was detected once.

The TCR originated in a man aged 50-60 years with active COVID-19. This rearrangement joins TRBV5-1 to TRBJ2-3, with D possibly matching TRBD1 (6 bases). Sequenced sample: peripheral blood. DNA of the CDR3: TGCGCCAGCAGCTTGTCAGGGGTAATTACAGATACGCAGTATTTT. This encodes CASSLSGVITDTQYF.